One and the same sample provided the 2 T cell receptor beta chains below, sequenced in a study of shared clonotypes between healthy human individuals. Assay: immunoSEQ multiplex PCR; the TCRdb copy retains only in-frame clones and omits some. The sample shows 660,000 or so clones, 95% to 96% of them seen only once. CD45RO-negative, CCR7-selected cells formed the naive CD8 fraction, which excluded terminally differentiated effector memory CD45RA+ cells. The sequenced sample consisted of naive CD8+ T cells sorted from blood. These receptor sequences come from a woman in her 30s in good health.

V is TRBV6-5 and J is TRBJ1-5; 9 nucleotides line up with TRBD1. The V gene end was trimmed by 5 bases and the J gene end by 7 bases; junction bases not matched to a gene: 6. The CDR3 is made up of 14 amino acids. The V gene's germline CDR1 is MNHEY and CDR2 SVGAGI. The CDR3 sequence: CASSMTGGSQPQHF. CDR3 coding DNA: TGTGCCAGCAGTATGACAGGGGGTTCACAGCCCCAGCATTTT.

The chain couples TRBV6-5 to TRBJ2-5; D remains unclear. The ends were cut back, 2 bases at V and 0 bases at J, with 4 bases in the middle. CDR3 length: 13 residues. The germline V gene has CDR1 MNHEY and CDR2 SVGAGI. The CDR3 nucleotides read TGTGCCAGCAGTTACAAGGACCAAGAGACCCAGTACTTC. This translates into CASSYKDQETQYF.